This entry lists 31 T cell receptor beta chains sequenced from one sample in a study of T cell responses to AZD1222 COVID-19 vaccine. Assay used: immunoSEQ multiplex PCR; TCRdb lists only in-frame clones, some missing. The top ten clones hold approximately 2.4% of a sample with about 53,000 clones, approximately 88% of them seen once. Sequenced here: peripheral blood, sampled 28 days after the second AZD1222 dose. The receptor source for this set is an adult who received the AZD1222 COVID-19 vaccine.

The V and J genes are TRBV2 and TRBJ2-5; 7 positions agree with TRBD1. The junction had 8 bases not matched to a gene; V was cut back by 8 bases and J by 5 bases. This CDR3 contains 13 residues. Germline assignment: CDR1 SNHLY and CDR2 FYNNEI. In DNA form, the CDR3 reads TGTGCCAGCTCGGGACAGCCTCAGGAGACCCAGTACTTC. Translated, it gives CASSGQPQETQYF.

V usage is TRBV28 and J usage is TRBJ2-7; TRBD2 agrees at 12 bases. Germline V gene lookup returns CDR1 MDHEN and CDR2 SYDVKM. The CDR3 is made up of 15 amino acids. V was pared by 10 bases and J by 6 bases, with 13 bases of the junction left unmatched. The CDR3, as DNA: TGTGCCACCCGAAGGCGACTAGCGGGAGAGGGCGAGCAGTACTTC. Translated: CATRRRLAGEGEQYF.

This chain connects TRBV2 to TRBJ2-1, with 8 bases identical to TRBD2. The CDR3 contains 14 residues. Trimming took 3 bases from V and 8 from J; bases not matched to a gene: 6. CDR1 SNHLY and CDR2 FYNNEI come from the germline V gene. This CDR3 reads CASSDQAGDYEQFF. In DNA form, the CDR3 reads TGTGCCAGCAGTGACCAAGCGGGAGATTATGAGCAGTTCTTC.

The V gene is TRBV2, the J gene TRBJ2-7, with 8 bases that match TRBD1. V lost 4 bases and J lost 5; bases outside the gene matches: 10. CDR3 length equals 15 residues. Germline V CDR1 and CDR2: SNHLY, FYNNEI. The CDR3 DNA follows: TGTGCCAGCAGTGTAGTATCAGGGGGCGTGAACGAGCAGTACTTC. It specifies CASSVVSGGVNEQYF. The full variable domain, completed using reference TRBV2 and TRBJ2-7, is EPEVTQTPSHQVTQMGQEVILRCVPISNHLYFYWYRQILGQKVEFLVSFYNNEISEKSEIFDDQFSVERPDGSNFTLKIRSTKLEDSAMYFCASSVVSGGVNEQYFGPGTRLTVT.

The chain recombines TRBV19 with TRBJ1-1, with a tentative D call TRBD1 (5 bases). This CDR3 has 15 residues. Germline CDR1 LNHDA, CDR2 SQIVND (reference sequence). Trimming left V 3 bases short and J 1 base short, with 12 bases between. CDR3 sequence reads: CASSIRGLQNTEAFF. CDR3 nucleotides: TGTGCCAGTAGTATTCGGGGGTTACAGAACACTGAAGCTTTCTTT. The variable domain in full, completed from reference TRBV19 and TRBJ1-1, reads DGGITQSPKYLFRKEGQNVTLSCEQNLNHDAMYWYRQDPGQGLRLIYYSQIVNDFQKGDIAEGYSVSREKKESFPLTVTSAQKNPTAFYLCASSIRGLQNTEAFFGQGTRLTVV.

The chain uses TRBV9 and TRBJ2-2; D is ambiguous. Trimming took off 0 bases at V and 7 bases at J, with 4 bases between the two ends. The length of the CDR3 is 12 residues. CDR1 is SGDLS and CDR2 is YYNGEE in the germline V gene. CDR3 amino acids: CASSVARGELFF. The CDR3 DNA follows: TGTGCCAGCAGCGTAGCTCGCGGGGAGCTGTTTTTT.

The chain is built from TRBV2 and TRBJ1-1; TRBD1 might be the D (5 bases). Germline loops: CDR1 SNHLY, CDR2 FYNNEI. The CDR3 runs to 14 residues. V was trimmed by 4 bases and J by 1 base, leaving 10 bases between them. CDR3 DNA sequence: TGTGCCAGCAGTGGGGGACGGCGGAACACTGAAGCTTTCTTT. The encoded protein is CASSGGRRNTEAFF.

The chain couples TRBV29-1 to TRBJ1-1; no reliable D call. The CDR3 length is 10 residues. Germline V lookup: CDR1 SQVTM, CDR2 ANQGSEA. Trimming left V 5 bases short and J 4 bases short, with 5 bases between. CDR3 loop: CSVRVTEAFF. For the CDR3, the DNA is TGCAGCGTTCGGGTCACTGAAGCTTTCTTT.

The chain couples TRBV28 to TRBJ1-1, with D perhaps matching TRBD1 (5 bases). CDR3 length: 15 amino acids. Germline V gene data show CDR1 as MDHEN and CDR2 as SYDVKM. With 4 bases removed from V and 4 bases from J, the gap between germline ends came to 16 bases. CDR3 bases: TGTGCCAGCAGTTCGCCCTCGGGGCTCGGCACTGAAGCTTTCTTT. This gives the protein CASSSPSGLGTEAFF.

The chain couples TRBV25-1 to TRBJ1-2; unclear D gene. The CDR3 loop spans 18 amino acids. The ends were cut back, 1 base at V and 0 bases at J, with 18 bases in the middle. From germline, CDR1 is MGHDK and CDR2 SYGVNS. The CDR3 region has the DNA TGTGCCAGCAGTGAATCTCACGGATCCGGATCCGCTAACTATGGCTACACCTTC. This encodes CASSESHGSGSANYGYTF.

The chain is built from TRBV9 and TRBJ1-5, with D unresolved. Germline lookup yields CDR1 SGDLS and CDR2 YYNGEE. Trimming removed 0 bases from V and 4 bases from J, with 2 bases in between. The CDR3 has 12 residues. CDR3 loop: CASSVGNQPQHF. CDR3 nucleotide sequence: TGTGCCAGCAGCGTAGGGAATCAGCCCCAGCATTTT.

The CDR3 reads CASSPLAGRNQPQHF. CDR3 DNA sequence: TGTGCCAGCAGCCCCCTTGCAGGTCGGAATCAGCCCCAGCATTTT. This chain joins TRBV28 and TRBJ1-5, with D hard to call. V was cut by 6 bases and J by 4 bases, with 16 bases left in between. Germline CDR1 is MDHEN and CDR2 is SYDVKM. This CDR3 spans 15 amino acids.

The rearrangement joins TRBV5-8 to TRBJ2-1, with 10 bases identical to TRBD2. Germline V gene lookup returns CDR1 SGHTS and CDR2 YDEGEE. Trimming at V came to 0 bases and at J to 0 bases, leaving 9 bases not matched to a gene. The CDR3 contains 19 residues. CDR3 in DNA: TGTGCCAGCAGCTTGGGTGGGGGTAGCGGGAGGCCCTCCTACAATGAGCAGTTCTTC. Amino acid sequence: CASSLGGGSGRPSYNEQFF. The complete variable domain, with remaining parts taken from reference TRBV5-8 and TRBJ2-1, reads EAGVTQSPTHLIKTRGQQATLRCSPISGHTSVYWYQQALGLGLQFLLWYDEGEERNRGNFPPRFSGRQFPNYSSELNVNALELEDSALYLCASSLGGGSGRPSYNEQFFGPGTRLTVL.

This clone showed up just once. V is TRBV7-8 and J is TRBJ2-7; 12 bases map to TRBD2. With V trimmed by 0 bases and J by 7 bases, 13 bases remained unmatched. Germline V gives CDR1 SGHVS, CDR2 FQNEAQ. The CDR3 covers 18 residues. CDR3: CASSLAGLAGGPKLEQYF. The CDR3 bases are TGTGCCAGCAGCTTAGCGGGGCTAGCGGGAGGGCCTAAGCTTGAGCAGTACTTC.

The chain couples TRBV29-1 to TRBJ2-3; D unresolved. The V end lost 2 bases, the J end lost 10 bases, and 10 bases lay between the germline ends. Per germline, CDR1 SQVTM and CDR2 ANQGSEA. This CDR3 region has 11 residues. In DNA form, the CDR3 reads TGCAGCGTTGAATCCCTCGCCTCGCAGTATTTT. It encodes CSVESLASQYF.

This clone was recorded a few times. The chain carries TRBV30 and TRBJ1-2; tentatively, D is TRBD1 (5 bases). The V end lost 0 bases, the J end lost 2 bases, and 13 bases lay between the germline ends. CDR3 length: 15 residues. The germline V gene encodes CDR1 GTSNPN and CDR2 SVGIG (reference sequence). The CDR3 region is CAWSVQEGPNYGYTF. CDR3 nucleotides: TGTGCCTGGAGTGTACAGGAGGGCCCCAACTATGGCTACACCTTC.

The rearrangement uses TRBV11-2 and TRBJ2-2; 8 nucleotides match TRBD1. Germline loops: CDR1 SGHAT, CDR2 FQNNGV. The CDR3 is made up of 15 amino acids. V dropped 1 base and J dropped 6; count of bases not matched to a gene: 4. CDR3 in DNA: TGTGCCAGCAGCTTAGTTGCAGGGGGCTCCGGGGAGCTGTTTTTT. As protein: CASSLVAGGSGELFF.

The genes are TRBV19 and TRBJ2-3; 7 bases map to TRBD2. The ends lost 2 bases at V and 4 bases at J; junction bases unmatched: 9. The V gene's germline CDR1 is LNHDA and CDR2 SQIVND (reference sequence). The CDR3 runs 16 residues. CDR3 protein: CASSIRAGAVADTQYF. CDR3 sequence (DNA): TGTGCCAGTAGTATAAGGGCGGGAGCAGTTGCAGATACGCAGTATTTT.

The CDR3 loop is CASSMAWLNTEAFF. The CDR3 DNA reads TGTGCCAGTAGTATGGCATGGCTTAACACTGAAGCTTTCTTT. The chain uses TRBV19 and TRBJ1-1, with D unresolved. The germline CDR1 and CDR2 sequences are LNHDA and SQIVND (reference sequence). There are 14 residues in the CDR3. V was cut by 3 bases and J by 2 bases, with 10 bases left in between.

The CDR3 nucleotides read TGTGCCAGCAAGGGGGTACCGGCTAACTATGGCTACACCTTC. Protein: CASKGVPANYGYTF. The chain has TRBV28 and TRBJ1-2, with D possibly being TRBD1 (6 bases). The CDR3 has 14 amino acids. Trimming removed 7 bases from V and 0 bases from J, with 12 bases in between. CDR1 and CDR2 from the germline V gene are MDHEN and SYDVKM.

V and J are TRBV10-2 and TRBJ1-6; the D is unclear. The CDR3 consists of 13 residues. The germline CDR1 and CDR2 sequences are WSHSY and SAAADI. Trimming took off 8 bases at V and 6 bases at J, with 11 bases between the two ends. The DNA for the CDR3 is TGCGCCAGCTTTCAGACTGGTAATTCACCCCTCCACTTT. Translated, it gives CASFQTGNSPLHF.

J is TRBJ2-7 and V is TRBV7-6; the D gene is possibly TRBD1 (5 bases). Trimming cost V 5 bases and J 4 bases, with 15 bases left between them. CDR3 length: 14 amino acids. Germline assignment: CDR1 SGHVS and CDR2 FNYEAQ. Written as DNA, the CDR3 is TGTGCCAGCAGCCCGCAACAGGCTCAATACGAGCAGTACTTC. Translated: CASSPQQAQYEQYF.

CDR3 in DNA: TGTGCCAGCAGTCCGGGGACCGAAGTCCAGCATTTT. It translates to CASSPGTEVQHF. This sequence joins TRBV28 and TRBJ1-5; tentatively, D is TRBD1 (5 bases). The CDR3 loop spans 12 amino acids. Germline CDR1 reads MDHEN; CDR2 reads SYDVKM. V was trimmed by 5 bases and J by 12 bases, leaving 14 bases between them.

CDR3 amino acids: CASSVATGGGFTGELFF. CDR3 DNA: TGTGCCAGCAGCGTAGCTACCGGGGGAGGGTTCACCGGGGAGCTGTTTTTT. V is TRBV9 and J is TRBJ2-2, with 7 bases matching TRBD2. Germline V gene lookup returns CDR1 SGDLS and CDR2 YYNGEE. The CDR3 length is 17 residues. After removal of 0 bases from V and 4 bases from J, the junction contained 9 bases not matched to a gene.

The CDR3 nucleotides are TGCGCCAGCAGCCAAAGGCATAGCTCTGGAAACACCATATATTTT. As protein: CASSQRHSSGNTIYF. The chain combines TRBV4-1 with TRBJ1-3; no reliable D call. V was pared by 2 bases and J by 0 bases, with 8 bases between. This CDR3 has 15 amino acids. In germline, CDR1 is MGHRA, CDR2 YSYEKL.

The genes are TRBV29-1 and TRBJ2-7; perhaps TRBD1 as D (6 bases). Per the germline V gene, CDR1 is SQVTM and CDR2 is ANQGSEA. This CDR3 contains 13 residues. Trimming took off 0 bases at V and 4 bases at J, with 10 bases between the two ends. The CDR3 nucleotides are TGCAGCGTTGAAGAGGGGGCGGGTTACGAGCAGTACTTC. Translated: CSVEEGAGYEQYF.

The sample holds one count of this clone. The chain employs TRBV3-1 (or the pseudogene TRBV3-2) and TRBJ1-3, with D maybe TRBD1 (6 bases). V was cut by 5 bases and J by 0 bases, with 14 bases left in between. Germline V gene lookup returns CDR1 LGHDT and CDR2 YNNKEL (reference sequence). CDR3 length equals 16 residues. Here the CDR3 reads CASSTHGGLSGNTIYF. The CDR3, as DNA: TGTGCCAGCAGCACTCACGGGGGCCTCTCTGGAAACACCATATATTTT.

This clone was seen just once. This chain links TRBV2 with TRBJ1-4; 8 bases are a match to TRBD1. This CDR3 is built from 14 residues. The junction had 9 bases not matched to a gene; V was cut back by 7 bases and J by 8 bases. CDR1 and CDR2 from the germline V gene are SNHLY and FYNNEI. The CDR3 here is CASNGQGSQEKLFF. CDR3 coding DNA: TGTGCCAGCAACGGACAGGGTTCGCAGGAAAAACTGTTTTTT.

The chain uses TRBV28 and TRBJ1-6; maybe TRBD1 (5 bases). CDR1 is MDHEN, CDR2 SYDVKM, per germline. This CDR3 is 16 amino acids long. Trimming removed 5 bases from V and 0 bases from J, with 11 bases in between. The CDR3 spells CASSQDTSSYNSPLHF. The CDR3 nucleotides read TGTGCCAGCAGTCAGGACACAAGCTCCTATAATTCACCCCTCCACTTT.

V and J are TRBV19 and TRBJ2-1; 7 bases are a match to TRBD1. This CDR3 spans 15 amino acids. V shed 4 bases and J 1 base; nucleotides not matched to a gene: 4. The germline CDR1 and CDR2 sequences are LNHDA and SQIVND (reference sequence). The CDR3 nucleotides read TGTGCCAGTAGTAGGGGACAGATATCCTACAATGAGCAGTTCTTC. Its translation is CASSRGQISYNEQFF.

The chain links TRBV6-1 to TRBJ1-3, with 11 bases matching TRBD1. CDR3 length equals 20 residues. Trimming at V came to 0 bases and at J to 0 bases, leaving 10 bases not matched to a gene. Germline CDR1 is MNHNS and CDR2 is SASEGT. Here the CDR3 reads CASSEAPGQGVGASGNTIYF. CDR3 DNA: TGTGCCAGCAGTGAAGCCCCGGGACAGGGGGTCGGTGCCTCTGGAAACACCATATATTTT.